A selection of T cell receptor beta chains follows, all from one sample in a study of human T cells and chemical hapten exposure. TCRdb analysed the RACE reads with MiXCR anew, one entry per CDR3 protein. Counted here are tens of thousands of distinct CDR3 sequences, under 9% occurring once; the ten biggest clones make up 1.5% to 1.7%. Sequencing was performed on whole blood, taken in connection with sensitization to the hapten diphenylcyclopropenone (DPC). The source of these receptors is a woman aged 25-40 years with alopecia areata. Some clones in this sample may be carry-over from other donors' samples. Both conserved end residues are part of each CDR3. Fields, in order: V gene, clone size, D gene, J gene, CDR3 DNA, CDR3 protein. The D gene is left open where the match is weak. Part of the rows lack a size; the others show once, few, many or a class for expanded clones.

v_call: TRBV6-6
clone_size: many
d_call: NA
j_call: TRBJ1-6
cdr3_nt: TGTGCCAGCAGTTACTCACAGACTAATAATTCACCCCTCCACTTT
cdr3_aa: CASSYSQTNNSPLHF

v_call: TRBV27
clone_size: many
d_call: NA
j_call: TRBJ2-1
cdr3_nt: TGTGCCAGCAGTTCCCTGTTTTCGCGGGATGAGCAGTTCTTC
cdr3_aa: CASSSLFSRDEQFF

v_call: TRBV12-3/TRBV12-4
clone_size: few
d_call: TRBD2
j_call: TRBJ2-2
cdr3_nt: TGTGCCAGCAGTCCCCGAGGTAGCGGGACCACCGGGGAGCTGTTTTTT
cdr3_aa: CASSPRGSGTTGELFF

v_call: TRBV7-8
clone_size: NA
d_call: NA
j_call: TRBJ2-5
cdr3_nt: TGTGCCAGCAGCAGTGGACCCCGCGGGACCCAGTACTTC
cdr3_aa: CASSSGPRGTQYF

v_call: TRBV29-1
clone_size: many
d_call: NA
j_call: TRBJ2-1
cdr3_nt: TGCAGCGTTGAAGAAGGGGGAGGGGGAAGTGAGCAGTTCTTC
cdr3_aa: CSVEEGGGGSEQFF

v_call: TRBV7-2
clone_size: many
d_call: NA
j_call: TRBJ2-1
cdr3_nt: TGTGCCAGCAGCCTGAAGCTAGCCTACAGCTCCAATGAGCAGTTCTTC
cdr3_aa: CASSLKLAYSSNEQFF

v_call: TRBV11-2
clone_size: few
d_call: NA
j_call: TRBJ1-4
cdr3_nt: TGTGCCAGCAGGGAGACCGGATCAACTAATGAAAAACTGTTTTTT
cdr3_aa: CASRETGSTNEKLFF

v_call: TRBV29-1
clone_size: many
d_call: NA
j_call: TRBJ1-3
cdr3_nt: TGCAGCGTTGAATCTACGGCTAACACCATATATTTT
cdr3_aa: CSVESTANTIYF

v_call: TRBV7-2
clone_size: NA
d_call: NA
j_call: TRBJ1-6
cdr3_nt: TGTGCCAGCAGCCGGGCCAAGCTAAGCGGGGCCCTCCACTTT
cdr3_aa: CASSRAKLSGALHF

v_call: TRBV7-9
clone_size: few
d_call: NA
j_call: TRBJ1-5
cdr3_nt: TGTGCCAGCAGCTTAGGGGCCGGGGGCCCTAGCAATCAGCCCCAGCATTTT
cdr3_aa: CASSLGAGGPSNQPQHF

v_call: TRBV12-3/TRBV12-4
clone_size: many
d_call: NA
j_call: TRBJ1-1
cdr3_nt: TGTGCCAGCATCCCAATGGGGCGGGCAGGTAACACTGAAGCTTTCTTT
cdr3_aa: CASIPMGRAGNTEAFF

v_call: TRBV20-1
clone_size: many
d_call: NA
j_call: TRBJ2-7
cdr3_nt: TGCAGTGCTAGGGGGAGCTACGAGCAGTACTTC
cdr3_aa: CSARGSYEQYF

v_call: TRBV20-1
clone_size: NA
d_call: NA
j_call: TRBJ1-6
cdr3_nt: TGCAGTGCTAGTAGGGGGACCGTTGCAACTAATTCACCCCTCCACTTT
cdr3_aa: CSASRGTVATNSPLHF

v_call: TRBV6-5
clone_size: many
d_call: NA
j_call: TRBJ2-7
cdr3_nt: TGTGCCAGCAGCACCGTGGGCCTTGTCAGCGGCTACGAGCAGTACTTC
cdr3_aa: CASSTVGLVSGYEQYF

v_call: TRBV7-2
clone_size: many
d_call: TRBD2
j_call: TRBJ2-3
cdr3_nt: TGTGCCAGCAGCTTCTATCCTAGCGGGGGGGTTCGGGCAGATACGCAGTATTTT
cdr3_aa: CASSFYPSGGVRADTQYF

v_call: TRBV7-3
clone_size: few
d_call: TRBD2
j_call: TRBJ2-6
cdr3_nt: TGTGCCAGCAGCCAAAGGGGACTAGCAGGTCTCTCTGGGGCCAACGTCCTGACTTTC
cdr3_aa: CASSQRGLAGLSGANVLTF

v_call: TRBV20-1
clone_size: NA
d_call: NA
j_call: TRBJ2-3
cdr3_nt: TGCAGTGCTAGAGATTGGCAGGGAGTATTCCCAGATACGCAGTATTTT
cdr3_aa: CSARDWQGVFPDTQYF

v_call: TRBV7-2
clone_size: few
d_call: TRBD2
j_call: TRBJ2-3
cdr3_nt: TGTGCCAGCAGCTTAGCGGGGGCGGGGGGGCCCTATACGCAGTATTTT
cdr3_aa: CASSLAGAGGPYTQYF

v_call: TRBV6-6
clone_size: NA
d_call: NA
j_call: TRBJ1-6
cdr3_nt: TGTGCCAGCAGGTGGGAGGTGGGTGGTAATTCACCCCTCCACTTT
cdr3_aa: CASRWEVGGNSPLHF

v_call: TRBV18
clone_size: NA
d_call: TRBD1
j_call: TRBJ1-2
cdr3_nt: TGTGCCAGCTCATCGGACAGGTTTAACTATGGCTACACCTTC
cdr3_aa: CASSSDRFNYGYTF

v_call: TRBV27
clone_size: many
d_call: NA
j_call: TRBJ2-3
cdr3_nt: TGTGCCAGCAGTACAATCGGGGATACGCAGTATTTT
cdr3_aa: CASSTIGDTQYF

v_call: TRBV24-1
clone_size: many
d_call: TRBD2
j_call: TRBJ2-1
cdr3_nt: TGTGCCACCAGTTTCGGGGGGGCGGGTAATGAGCAGTTCTTC
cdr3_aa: CATSFGGAGNEQFF

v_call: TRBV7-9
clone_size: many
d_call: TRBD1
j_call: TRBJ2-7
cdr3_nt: TGTGCCAGCAGCTTGGGGCCGGGGGACAGGGGGCGCGGAGGTCGCTACGAGCAGTACTTC
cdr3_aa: CASSLGPGDRGRGGRYEQYF